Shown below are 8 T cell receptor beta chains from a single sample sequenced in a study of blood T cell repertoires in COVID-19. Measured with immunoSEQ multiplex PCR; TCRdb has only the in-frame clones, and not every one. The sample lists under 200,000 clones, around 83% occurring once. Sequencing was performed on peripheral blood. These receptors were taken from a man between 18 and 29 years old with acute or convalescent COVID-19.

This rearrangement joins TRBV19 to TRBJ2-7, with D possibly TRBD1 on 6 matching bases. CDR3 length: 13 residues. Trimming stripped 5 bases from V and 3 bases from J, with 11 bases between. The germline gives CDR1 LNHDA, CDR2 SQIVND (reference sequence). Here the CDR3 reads CASSVKQGYEQYV. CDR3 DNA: TGTGCCAGTAGTGTTAAACAGGGCTACGAGCAGTACGTC.

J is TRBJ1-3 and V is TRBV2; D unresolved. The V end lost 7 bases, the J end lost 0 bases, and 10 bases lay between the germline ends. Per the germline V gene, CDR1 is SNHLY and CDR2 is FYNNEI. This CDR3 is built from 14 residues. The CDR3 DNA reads TGTGCCAGCAATGTCTCCCCCTCTGGAAACACCATATATTTT. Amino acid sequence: CASNVSPSGNTIYF.

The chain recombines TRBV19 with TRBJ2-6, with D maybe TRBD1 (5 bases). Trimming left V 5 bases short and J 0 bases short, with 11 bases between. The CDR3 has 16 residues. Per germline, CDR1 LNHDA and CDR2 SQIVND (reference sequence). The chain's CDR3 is CASSGRVSSGANVLTF. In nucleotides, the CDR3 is TGTGCCAGTAGTGGCAGGGTTTCCTCTGGGGCCAACGTCCTGACTTTC.

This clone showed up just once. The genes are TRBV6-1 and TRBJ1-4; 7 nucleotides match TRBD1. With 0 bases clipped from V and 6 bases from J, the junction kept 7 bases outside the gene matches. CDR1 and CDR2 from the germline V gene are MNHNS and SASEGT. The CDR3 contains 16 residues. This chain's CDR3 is CASSEARDTGDEKLFF. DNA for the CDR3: TGTGCCAGCAGTGAAGCGAGAGACACAGGGGATGAAAAACTGTTTTTT.

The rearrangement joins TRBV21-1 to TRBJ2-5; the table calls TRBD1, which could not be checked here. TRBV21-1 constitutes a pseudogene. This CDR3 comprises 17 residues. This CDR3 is CARLTGQELPCQETQYF. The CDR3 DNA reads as TGTGCCAGACTAACGGGACAGGAACTACCCTGCCAAGAGACCCAGTACTTC.

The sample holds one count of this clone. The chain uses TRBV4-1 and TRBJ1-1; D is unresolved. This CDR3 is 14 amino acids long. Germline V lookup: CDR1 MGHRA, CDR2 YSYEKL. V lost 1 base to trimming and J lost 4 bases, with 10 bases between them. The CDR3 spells CASSQGGYGTEAFF. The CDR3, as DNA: TGCGCCAGCAGCCAAGGAGGTTATGGCACTGAAGCTTTCTTT.

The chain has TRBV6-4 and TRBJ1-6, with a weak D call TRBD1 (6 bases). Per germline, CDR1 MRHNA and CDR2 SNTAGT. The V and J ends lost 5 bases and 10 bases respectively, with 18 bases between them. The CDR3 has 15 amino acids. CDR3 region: CASSPSQGGGSPLHF. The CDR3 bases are TGTGCCAGCAGTCCCTCCCAAGGGGGGGGCTCACCCCTCCACTTT.

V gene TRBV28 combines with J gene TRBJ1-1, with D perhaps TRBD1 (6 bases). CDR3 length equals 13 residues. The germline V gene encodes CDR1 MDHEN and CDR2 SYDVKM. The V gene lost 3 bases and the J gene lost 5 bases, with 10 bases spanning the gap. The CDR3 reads CASSLGGLTEAFF. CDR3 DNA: TGTGCCAGCAGTTTGGGGGGGCTGACTGAAGCTTTCTTT.